This is a list of T cell receptor beta chains from one sample in a study of blood T cell repertoires in COVID-19. The table came from immunoSEQ multiplex PCR; TCRdb's copy has only in-frame clones and leaves some out. The repertoire holds under 450,000 clones, about 91% seen once, with roughly 12% in the top ten. The sequencing sample was made of peripheral blood. These receptors came from a woman in her forties or fifties with COVID-19, enrolled during active disease. Each CDR3 is given with its conserved first and last residue. Fields, in order: CDR3 length, clone size, D gene, V gene, J gene, CDR3 protein, CDR3 DNA. A D gene is named only where the DNA matches it firmly. A row's size may be missing; if present it is once, few, many or a size class.

>12|-|-|TRBV6-5|TRBJ1-1
CASSYGATEAFF
TGTGCCAGCAGTTATGGGGCCACTGAAGCTTTCTTT
>14|-|-|TRBV5-4|TRBJ2-5
CASSLGSGGETQYF
TGTGCCAGCAGCTTGGGATCCGGGGGAGAGACCCAGTACTTC
>13|-|TRBD1|TRBV10-2|TRBJ1-2
CASRQGFVYGYTF
TGCGCCAGCAGACAGGGGTTTGTTTATGGCTACACCTTC
>11|-|-|TRBV20-1|TRBJ2-7
CSARHGYEQYF
TGCAGTGCTAGACACGGGTACGAGCAGTACTTC
>14|-|-|TRBV29-1|TRBJ2-7
CSVEVRDNSYEQYF
TGCAGCGTTGAAGTACGGGACAACTCCTACGAGCAGTACTTC
>15|-|TRBD1|TRBV9|TRBJ2-7
CASSVTGTGIYEQYF
TGTGCCAGCAGCGTCACCGGGACAGGGATTTACGAGCAGTACTTC
>17|-|TRBD1|TRBV4-1|TRBJ1-5
CASSHSRTGGVGQPQHF
TGCGCCAGCAGCCACTCTCGGACAGGGGGGGTAGGTCAGCCCCAGCATTTT
>19|-|-|TRBV19|TRBJ1-5
CASSIRRASYTYSNQPQHF
TGTGCCAGTAGTATACGGCGGGCCTCCTATACATATAGCAATCAGCCCCAGCATTTT
>11|-|-|TRBV12-5|TRBJ1-1
CASGLSQARSF
TGTGCTAGTGGTTTGAGCCAGGCACGCTCATTT
>12|-|-|TRBV12-3/TRBV12-4|TRBJ1-2
CASSGPRGGYTF
TGTGCCAGCAGTGGACCCCGAGGGGGCTACACCTTC
>12|-|-|TRBV14|TRBJ1-2
CASSQDRIRYTF
TGTGCCAGCAGCCAAGATCGTATCCGCTACACCTTC
>13|few|-|TRBV12-3/TRBV12-4|TRBJ1-2
CASSHGESGGYTF
TGTGCCAGCAGCCATGGTGAATCGGGTGGCTACACCTTC
>14|-|-|TRBV18|TRBJ2-2
CASSPPTETGELFF
TGTGCCAGCTCACCACCGACGGAGACCGGGGAGCTGTTTTTT
>12|once|-|TRBV19|TRBJ1-2
CASNPGAGGYTF
TGTGCCAGCAACCCGGGAGCGGGGGGCTACACCTTC
>15|once|-|TRBV6-5|TRBJ2-7
CASRGASGPSYEQYF
TGTGCCAGCAGGGGGGCTAGCGGACCTTCCTACGAGCAGTACTTC
>14|-|TRBD2|TRBV10-1|TRBJ2-1
CASSRLAGHGEQFF
TGCGCCAGCAGTAGACTAGCGGGGCACGGTGAGCAGTTCTTC
>17|-|TRBD1|TRBV27|TRBJ1-6
CASSPPASRGQYSPLHF
TGTGCCAGCAGTCCCCCCGCTAGCAGGGGGCAATATTCACCCCTCCACTTT
>14|-|-|TRBV12-5|TRBJ1-6
CASGWGLNNSPLHF
TGTGCTAGTGGTTGGGGCCTCAATAATTCACCCCTCCACTTT
>16|many|-|TRBV5-1|TRBJ2-7
CASSLTSGEPSYEQYF
TGCGCCAGCAGCCTAACCTCAGGGGAACCCTCCTACGAGCAGTACTTC
>14|-|TRBD1|TRBV5-4|TRBJ1-6
CASSLDRTNSPLHF
TGTGCCAGCAGCCTGGACAGGACAAATTCACCCCTCCACTTT
>17|-|-|TRBV7-9|TRBJ1-2
CASSLVHSREGHYGYTF
TGTGCCAGCAGCTTAGTTCACTCCCGGGAGGGACACTATGGCTACACCTTC
>16|-|-|TRBV2|TRBJ1-6
CASSATGIPYNSPLHF
TGTGCCAGCAGCGCCACAGGGATCCCCTATAATTCACCCCTCCACTTT
>14|-|-|TRBV6-2/TRBV6-3|TRBJ1-5
CASSPRGINQPQHF
TGTGCCAGCAGTCCCAGGGGTATAAATCAGCCCCAGCATTTT
>17|-|TRBD1|TRBV2|TRBJ2-5
CASSPPRRDRGQETQYF
TGTGCCAGCAGCCCTCCCCGCCGGGACAGAGGGCAAGAGACCCAGTACTTC
>14|-|-|TRBV7-9|TRBJ2-4
CASSSGLAKNIQYF
TGTGCCAGCAGCTCTGGCCTAGCCAAAAACATTCAGTACTTC
>13|-|-|TRBV30|TRBJ1-2
CAWTQGANYGYTF
TGTGCCTGGACACAGGGAGCCAACTATGGCTACACCTTC
>16|-|TRBD1|TRBV28|TRBJ1-1
CASSPGQGKLNTEAFF
TGTGCCAGCAGTCCCGGACAGGGCAAACTGAACACTGAAGCTTTCTTT
>16|-|-|TRBV3-1/TRBV3-2|TRBJ2-7
CASSLARGSRGNEQYF
TGTGCCAGCAGCCTCGCCCGGGGTTCGCGGGGCAACGAGCAGTACTTC
>14|many|TRBD1|TRBV6-6|TRBJ1-4
CASSPGTGAEKLFF
TGTGCCAGCAGTCCAGGGACAGGGGCGGAAAAACTGTTTTTT
>15|-|TRBD2|TRBV6-5|TRBJ2-3
CASSYGGGGPDTQYF
TGTGCCAGCAGTTACGGCGGGGGAGGCCCAGATACGCAGTATTTT
>14|-|-|TRBV5-1|TRBJ2-7
CASSLGDFSYEQYF
TGCGCCAGCAGCTTAGGGGATTTCTCCTACGAGCAGTACTTC
>14|-|-|TRBV24-1|TRBJ1-2
CATSDPRGGYGYTF
TGTGCCACCAGTGATCCTAGGGGGGGCTATGGCTACACCTTC
>13|-|-|TRBV6-5|TRBJ2-1
CASSLGGVDEQFF
TGTGCCAGCAGTCTCGGAGGGGTGGATGAGCAGTTCTTC
>18|-|TRBD2|TRBV11-2|TRBJ2-7
CASSPYGTSGYLTYEQYF
TGTGCCAGCAGCCCCTATGGGACTAGCGGGTACCTAACCTACGAGCAGTACTTC
>14|-|-|TRBV18|TRBJ2-5
CASSPGQARETQYF
TGTGCCAGCTCCCCCGGCCAGGCCAGAGAGACCCAGTACTTC
>15|-|-|TRBV2|TRBJ1-1
CASSEDGGRNTEAFF
TGTGCCAGCAGTGAGGATGGAGGGAGAAACACTGAAGCTTTCTTT
>13|-|-|TRBV6-1|TRBJ1-5
CASSELGSQPQHF
TGTGCCAGCAGTGAACTGGGGAGTCAGCCCCAGCATTTT
>16|-|TRBD1|TRBV9|TRBJ2-7
CASSVALGGNRHEQYF
TGTGCCAGCAGCGTAGCTTTAGGGGGCAATCGGCACGAGCAGTACTTC
>15|-|-|TRBV11-2|TRBJ2-7
CASRAPGGGWYEQYF
TGTGCCAGCAGGGCCCCGGGAGGGGGCTGGTACGAGCAGTACTTC
>14|once|-|TRBV25-1|TRBJ1-1
CASSELEGGTEAFF
TGTGCCAGCAGTGAATTGGAGGGTGGCACTGAAGCTTTCTTT
>13|-|-|TRBV2|TRBJ1-1
CASSEFGNTEAFF
TGTGCCAGCAGTGAGTTCGGGAACACTGAAGCTTTCTTT
>16|-|TRBD1|TRBV7-8|TRBJ2-2
CASSTSGQGKTGELFF
TGTGCCAGCAGCACCTCCGGACAGGGTAAAACCGGGGAGCTGTTTTTT
>15|-|-|TRBV7-9|TRBJ1-5
CASSSPIEPNQPQHF
TGTGCCAGCAGCTCCCCCATAGAACCAAATCAGCCCCAGCATTTT
>13|-|-|TRBV19|TRBJ2-3
CASRSTGTDTQYF
TGTGCCAGTAGGTCGACAGGCACAGATACGCAGTATTTT
>12|-|TRBD1|TRBV29-1|TRBJ2-7
CSVTGTGYEQYF
TGCAGCGTAACCGGGACAGGTTACGAGCAGTACTTC
>11|once|-|TRBV19|TRBJ2-1
CASNEGNEQFF
TGTGCCAGTAATGAGGGCAATGAGCAGTTCTTC
>17|-|-|TRBV6-6|TRBJ1-5
CASSPGIFRDYNQPQHF
TGTGCCAGCAGTCCCGGAATCTTCAGGGATTACAATCAGCCCCAGCATTTT
>17|-|TRBD1|TRBV10-3|TRBJ2-2
CAISASSGTGGTGELFF
TGTGCCATCAGTGCCTCCTCTGGAACAGGGGGAACCGGGGAGCTGTTTTTT
>15|-|-|TRBV15|TRBJ2-3
CATSRRRGRGDTQYF
TGTGCCACCAGCAGGAGGCGGGGGCGGGGAGATACGCAGTATTTT
>15|-|-|TRBV5-8|TRBJ2-1
CASSLPRIPFNEQFF
TGTGCCAGCAGCCTACCGAGGATCCCCTTCAATGAGCAGTTCTTC
>15|-|-|TRBV5-1|TRBJ1-1
CASSPAGGVGTEAFF
TGCGCCAGCAGCCCGGCGGGGGGTGTCGGCACTGAAGCTTTCTTT
>19|-|-|TRBV2|TRBJ1-2
CASTRGGARDTPLGYGYTF
TGTGCCAGCACGCGAGGTGGGGCCCGGGACACTCCCCTAGGCTATGGCTACACCTTC
>17|-|-|TRBV5-4|TRBJ1-1
CASTSPEAGLVNTEAFF
TGTGCCAGCACCTCCCCCGAGGCCGGCCTCGTGAACACTGAAGCTTTCTTT
>15|-|TRBD1|TRBV3-1/TRBV3-2|TRBJ1-1
CASSQDWDSNTEAFF
TGTGCCAGCAGCCAAGATTGGGACAGTAACACTGAAGCTTTCTTT
>12|-|-|TRBV2|TRBJ1-2
CASKRRVDGYTF
TGTGCCAGCAAACGACGGGTGGATGGCTACACCTTC